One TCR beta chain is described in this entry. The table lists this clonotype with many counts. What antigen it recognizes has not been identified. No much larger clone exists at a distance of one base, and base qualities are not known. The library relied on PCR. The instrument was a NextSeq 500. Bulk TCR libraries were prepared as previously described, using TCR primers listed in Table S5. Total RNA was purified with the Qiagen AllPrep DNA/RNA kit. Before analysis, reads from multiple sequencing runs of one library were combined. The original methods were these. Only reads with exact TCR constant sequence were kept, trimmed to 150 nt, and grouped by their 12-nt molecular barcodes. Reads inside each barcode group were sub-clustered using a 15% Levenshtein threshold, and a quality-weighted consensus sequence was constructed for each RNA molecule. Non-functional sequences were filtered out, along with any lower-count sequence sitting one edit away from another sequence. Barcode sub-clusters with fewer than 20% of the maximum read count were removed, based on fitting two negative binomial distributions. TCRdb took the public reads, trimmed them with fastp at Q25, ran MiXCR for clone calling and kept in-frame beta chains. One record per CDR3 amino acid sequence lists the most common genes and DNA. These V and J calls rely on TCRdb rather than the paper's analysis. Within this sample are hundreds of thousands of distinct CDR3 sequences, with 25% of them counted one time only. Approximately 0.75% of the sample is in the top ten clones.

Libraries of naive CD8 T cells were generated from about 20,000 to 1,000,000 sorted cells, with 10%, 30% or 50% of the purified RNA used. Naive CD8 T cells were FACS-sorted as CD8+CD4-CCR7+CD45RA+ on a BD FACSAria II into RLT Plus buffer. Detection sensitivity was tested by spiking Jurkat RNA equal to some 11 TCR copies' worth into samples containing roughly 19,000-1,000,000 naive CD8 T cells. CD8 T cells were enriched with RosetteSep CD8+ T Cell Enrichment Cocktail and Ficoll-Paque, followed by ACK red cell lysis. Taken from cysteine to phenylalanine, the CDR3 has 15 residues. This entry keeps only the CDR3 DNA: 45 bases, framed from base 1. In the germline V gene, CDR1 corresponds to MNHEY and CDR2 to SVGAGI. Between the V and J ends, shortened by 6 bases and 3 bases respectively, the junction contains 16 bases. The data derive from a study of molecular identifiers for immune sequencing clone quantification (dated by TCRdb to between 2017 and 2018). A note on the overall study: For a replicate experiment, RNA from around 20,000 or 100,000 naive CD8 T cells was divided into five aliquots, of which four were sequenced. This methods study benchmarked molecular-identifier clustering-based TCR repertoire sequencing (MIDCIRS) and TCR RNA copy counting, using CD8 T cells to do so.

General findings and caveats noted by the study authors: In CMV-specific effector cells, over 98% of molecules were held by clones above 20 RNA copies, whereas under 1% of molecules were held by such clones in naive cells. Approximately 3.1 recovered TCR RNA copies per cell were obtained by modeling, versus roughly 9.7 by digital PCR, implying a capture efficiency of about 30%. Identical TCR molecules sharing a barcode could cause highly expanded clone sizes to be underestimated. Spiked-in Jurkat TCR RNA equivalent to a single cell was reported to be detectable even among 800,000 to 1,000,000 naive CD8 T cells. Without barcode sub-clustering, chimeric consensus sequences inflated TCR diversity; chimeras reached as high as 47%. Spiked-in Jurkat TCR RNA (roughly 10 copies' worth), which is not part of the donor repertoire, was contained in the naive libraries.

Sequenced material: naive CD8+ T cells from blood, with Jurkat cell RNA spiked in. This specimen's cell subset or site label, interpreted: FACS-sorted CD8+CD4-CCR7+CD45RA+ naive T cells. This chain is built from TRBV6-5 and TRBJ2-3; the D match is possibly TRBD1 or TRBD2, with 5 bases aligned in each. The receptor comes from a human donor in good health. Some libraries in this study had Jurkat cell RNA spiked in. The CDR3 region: CASSLSGARTDTQYF. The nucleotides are TGTGCCAGCAGCTTATCCGGGGCTCGGACAGATACGCAGTATTTT.